A single sample is the source of the 28 T cell receptor beta chains below, sequenced in a study of response to subunit inactivated influenza vaccine. One entry per CDR3 protein, called by TCRdb with MiXCR from the RT-PCR reads. The table lists 710,000 or so distinct CDR3 sequences, 15% to 17% of them singletons. The starting material was PBMCs from blood, obtained 11 to 12 days after vaccination. These receptors all come from a man aged 45-60 years who received an inactivated influenza vaccine.

The chain links TRBV27 to TRBJ2-7; D possibly corresponds to TRBD2 (6 bases). This CDR3 comprises 15 residues. Trimming stripped 9 bases from V and 0 bases from J, with 18 bases between. Germline V gene data show CDR1 as MNHEY and CDR2 as SMNVEV (reference sequence). The CDR3: CASRGGTFPSYEQYF. The DNA for the CDR3 is TGTGCCAGTCGGGGAGGTACCTTCCCCTCCTACGAGCAGTACTTC.

This sequence joins TRBV12-3 or TRBV12-4 and TRBJ1-6, with 7 bases lining up with TRBD1. V shed 2 bases, J shed 9 bases, and the junction held 4 bases outside the gene matches. The CDR3 totals 14 residues. CDR3 region: CASSLSGGVSPLHF. CDR3 sequence (DNA): TGTGCCAGCAGTTTATCAGGGGGAGTTTCACCCCTCCACTTT.

This chain's CDR3 is CSAPRLAGGLDTQYF. CDR3 nucleotides: TGCAGTGCTCCCCGACTAGCGGGGGGGTTAGATACGCAGTATTTT. This chain connects TRBV20-1 to TRBJ2-3; 14 nucleotides align to TRBD2. The CDR3 has 15 residues. Trimming cost V 5 bases and J 5 bases; bases outside gene matches: 6. From germline, CDR1 is DFQATT and CDR2 SNEGSKA (reference sequence).

The chain is built from TRBV7-8 and TRBJ2-1; tentatively, D is TRBD1 or TRBD2 (5 bases each). The CDR3 covers 14 residues. Deletions cut 5 bases from V and 7 bases from J, with 15 bases between. Germline lookup yields CDR1 SGHVS and CDR2 FQNEAQ. The CDR3 loop reads CASSQQRGVNEQFF. The DNA for the CDR3 is TGTGCCAGCAGCCAACAAAGGGGAGTTAATGAGCAGTTCTTC.

This clonotype showed up just a few times. The genes are TRBV6-5 and TRBJ2-2, with D maybe TRBD2 (5 bases). The CDR3 spans 13 residues. The germline V gene has CDR1 MNHEY and CDR2 SVGAGI. Trimming pared 2 bases from V and 8 bases from J, leaving 9 bases between. The CDR3 spells CASSYGGRGELFF. The DNA of the CDR3 is TGTGCCAGCAGTTACGGAGGAAGGGGGGAGCTGTTTTTT.

The V gene is TRBV20-1, the J gene TRBJ2-1; 8 bases line up with TRBD2. Germline-derived CDR1 and CDR2 are DFQATT and SNEGSKA (reference sequence). V lost 5 bases, J lost 9 bases, and 18 bases stayed unmatched. This CDR3 has 16 amino acids. The CDR3 coding sequence is TGCAGTGCTCCTGGCCGGGCCAGCGGGGGTTTCGGTGAGCAGTTCTTC. This codes for CSAPGRASGGFGEQFF.

Details on this clonotype: Germline is not matched at one junction end, which may reflect a read error. The chain is built from TRBV20-1 and TRBJ1-2; TRBD1 is a possible D gene (5 bases). This CDR3 contains 8 residues. Germline V gives CDR1 DFQATT, CDR2 SNEGSKA (reference sequence). CDR3 loop: CSATRQLF. CDR3 sequence (DNA): TGCAGTGCTACCCGACAGCTTTTC.

This chain links TRBV5-1 with TRBJ2-4; D is perhaps TRBD1 or TRBD2 (6 bases each). Germline lookup yields CDR1 SGHRS and CDR2 YFSETQ. V lost 4 bases to trimming and J lost 8 bases, with 19 bases between them. This CDR3 comprises 15 residues. The DNA for the CDR3 is TGCGCCAGCAGCACGGGGGCCAGAGCGGCGGACATTCAGTACTTC. Residues: CASSTGARAADIQYF. Using reference TRBV5-1 and TRBJ2-4 for the parts outside the CDR3, the full variable domain is KAGVTQTPRYLIKTRGQQVTLSCSPISGHRSVSWYQQTPGQGLQFLFEYFSETQRNKGNFPGRFSGRQFSNSRSEMNVSTLELGDSALYLCASSTGARAADIQYFGAGTRLSVL.

This clonotype was detected once. The DNA for the CDR3 is TGTGCCAGCAGCCCCACGGGGGGACTGAGCAATCAGCCCCAGCATTTT. Its protein is CASSPTGGLSNQPQHF. The V and J genes are TRBV27 and TRBJ1-5; maybe TRBD1 (5 bases). CDR3 length equals 16 residues. V lost 6 bases, J lost 1 base, and 16 bases lay in between. Germline assignment: CDR1 MNHEY and CDR2 SMNVEV (reference sequence).

This rearrangement joins TRBV7-9 to TRBJ2-2, with 7 bases lining up with TRBD2. With V trimmed by 3 bases and J by 3 bases, 1 base remained unmatched. Per the germline V gene, CDR1 is SEHNR and CDR2 is FQNEAQ (reference sequence). The CDR3 sequence is 14 residues long. The chain's CDR3 is CASSLREHTGELFF. CDR3 DNA sequence: TGTGCCAGCAGCTTGCGGGAGCACACCGGGGAGCTGTTTTTT.

This clonotype has a handful of counts. The chain has TRBV28 and TRBJ2-2; the D gene is possibly TRBD2 (5 bases). There are 14 residues in the CDR3. Per germline, CDR1 MDHEN and CDR2 SYDVKM. Trimming cost V 5 bases and J 5 bases, with 12 bases left between them. The CDR3, as DNA: TGTGCCAGCAGTCCTCCGAGGGTTACCGGGGAGCTGTTTTTT. Its translation: CASSPPRVTGELFF.

This clonotype was recorded many times. The chain employs TRBV12-3 or TRBV12-4 and TRBJ2-7; no clear D. The CDR3 spans 14 residues. V shed 5 bases and J shed 0 bases, with 11 bases lying between them. This chain's CDR3 is CASSPAVSSYEQYF. The CDR3 region has the DNA TGTGCCAGCAGTCCGGCGGTTAGCTCCTACGAGCAGTACTTC.

This clonotype came up a few times. The chain joins TRBV5-6 to TRBJ1-4; 9 bases line up with TRBD1. CDR1 and CDR2 from the germline V gene are SGHDT and YYEEEE. Unmatched junction bases numbered 6, after V lost 4 bases and J lost 8 bases. The CDR3 is 14 amino acids. The CDR3 DNA reads TGTGCCAGCAGCAGGGGACAGGGAAACGAAAAACTGTTTTTT. Translation gives CASSRGQGNEKLFF. Supplemented by reference TRBV5-6 and TRBJ1-4, the full variable domain reads DAGVTQSPTHLIKTRGQQVTLRCSPKSGHDTVSWYQQALGQGPQFIFQYYEEEERQRGNFPDRFSGHQFPNYSSELNVNALLLGDSALYLCASSRGQGNEKLFFGSGTQLSVL.

This sequence joins TRBV5-1 and TRBJ2-5; D not resolved. CDR1 is SGHRS and CDR2 is YFSETQ in the germline V gene. The CDR3 sequence is 14 residues long. The ends were cut back, 1 base at V and 4 bases at J, with 11 bases in the middle. The CDR3 sequence: CASSLFSRRETQYF. In nucleotides, the CDR3 is TGCGCCAGCAGCTTGTTCTCTAGGCGAGAGACCCAGTACTTC. The whole variable domain, filled in from reference TRBV5-1 and TRBJ2-5, reads KAGVTQTPRYLIKTRGQQVTLSCSPISGHRSVSWYQQTPGQGLQFLFEYFSETQRNKGNFPGRFSGRQFSNSRSEMNVSTLELGDSALYLCASSLFSRRETQYFGPGTRLLVL.

This chain uses TRBV6-1 with TRBJ1-1, with 8 bases aligning to TRBD1. Germline V CDR1 and CDR2: MNHNS, SASEGT. The CDR3 length is 14 residues. V gave up 7 bases and J gave up 5 bases; unmatched junction bases: 9. The CDR3 spells CASIDRGGGTEAFF. DNA for the CDR3: TGTGCCAGCATCGACAGGGGAGGAGGGACTGAAGCTTTCTTT.

In this sample, this clonotype turned up many times. The chain has TRBV12-3 or TRBV12-4 and TRBJ2-5, with D possibly TRBD1 on 6 matching bases. V shed 6 bases and J shed 4 bases, with 15 bases lying between them. This CDR3 contains 14 residues. The chain's CDR3 is CASRPQGRGETQYF. The CDR3, as DNA: TGTGCCAGCAGACCACAGGGTCGTGGAGAGACCCAGTACTTC.

This chain uses TRBV7-9 with TRBJ2-7; D possibly corresponds to TRBD2 (5 bases). There are 13 residues in the CDR3. Deletions cut 5 bases from V and 3 bases from J, with 11 bases between. Germline assignment: CDR1 SEHNR and CDR2 FQNEAQ (reference sequence). The CDR3 sequence: CASSPREGYEQYF. CDR3 DNA: TGTGCCAGCAGCCCCAGAGAGGGCTACGAGCAGTACTTC.

The chain uses TRBV15 and TRBJ1-3; the match to TRBD1 covers 7 bases. Trimming cost V 5 bases and J 2 bases; bases outside gene matches: 12. CDR3 size: 17 residues. Germline CDR1 LNHNV, CDR2 YYDKDF (reference sequence). The CDR3, as DNA: TGTGCCACCAGCGTCGGACCCTTTGGACAGGCTGGAAACACCATATATTTT. This gives the protein CATSVGPFGQAGNTIYF.

The chain couples TRBV5-6 to TRBJ2-3; 10 bases are a match to TRBD2. This CDR3 has 17 amino acids. Germline CDR1 and CDR2: SGHDT and YYEEEE. V was clipped by 1 base and J by 4 bases; unmatched bases: 9. Here the CDR3 reads CASSLLGAGGPSDTQYF. CDR3 coding DNA: TGTGCCAGCAGCTTGCTCGGAGCGGGAGGGCCCTCAGATACGCAGTATTTT.

This chain uses TRBV14 with TRBJ2-3, with D perhaps assigned TRBD1 or TRBD2 (5 bases each). This CDR3 spans 16 amino acids. The V end lost 2 bases, the J end lost 4 bases, and 16 bases lay between the germline ends. CDR1 SGHDN and CDR2 FVKESK come from the germline V gene. CDR3 protein: CASSQYIGMGADTQYF. The CDR3 nucleotides are TGTGCCAGCAGCCAATACATAGGGATGGGGGCAGATACGCAGTATTTT.

This clonotype was recorded a few times. The CDR3 bases are TGTGCCAGCAGCGCTTCCTGGGGGAATGAGCAGTTCTTC. Protein sequence: CASSASWGNEQFF. The rearrangement uses TRBV6-2 or TRBV6-3 and TRBJ2-1; D assignment may be TRBD1 or TRBD2 (5 bases each). The length of the CDR3 is 13 residues. Between the trimmed V and J ends, which lost 6 bases and 7 bases, there was a span of 13 bases. Germline V gene data show CDR1 as MNHEY and CDR2 as SVGEGT.

The chain links TRBV5-1 to TRBJ2-5; TRBD1 aligns across 7 bases. With V trimmed by 5 bases and J by 2 bases, 3 bases remained unmatched. CDR1 is SGHRS and CDR2 is YFSETQ in the germline V gene. The CDR3 has 13 amino acids. The chain's CDR3 is CASRTGFQETQYF. The CDR3 bases are TGCGCCAGCAGGACAGGGTTTCAAGAGACCCAGTACTTC.

This clonotype was recorded at least ten times. This chain joins TRBV12-3 or TRBV12-4 and TRBJ2-3; D unclear. This CDR3 is built from 14 residues. Trimming stripped 3 bases from V and 0 bases from J, with 7 bases between. The CDR3 DNA follows: TGTGCCAGCAGTTTTAGGGCTAGCACAGATACGCAGTATTTT. Translation: CASSFRASTDTQYF.

This clonotype was seen at least ten times. The chain joins TRBV15 to TRBJ2-1; D is uncertain. The CDR3 is 16 amino acids. Trimming pared 0 bases from V and 0 bases from J, leaving 9 bases between. Germline lookup yields CDR1 LNHNV and CDR2 YYDKDF (reference sequence). CDR3 loop: CATSREGRFSYNEQFF. The DNA for the CDR3 is TGTGCCACCAGCAGAGAAGGCAGATTCTCCTACAATGAGCAGTTCTTC. The variable domain in full, completed from reference TRBV15 and TRBJ2-1, reads DAMVIQNPRYQVTQFGKPVTLSCSQTLNHNVMYWYQQKSSQAPKLLFHYYDKDFNNEADTPDNFQSRRPNTSFCFLDIRSPGLGDTAMYLCATSREGRFSYNEQFFGPGTRLTVL.

This clonotype was observed a handful of times. The chain uses TRBV6-5 and TRBJ2-5; 8 bases align to TRBD1. V dropped 7 bases and J dropped 5; count of bases not matched to a gene: 12. This CDR3 comprises 15 residues. Germline CDR1 reads MNHEY; CDR2 reads SVGAGI. As DNA, the CDR3 is TGTGCCAGCAATTCTCGGACAGGGCCGGGGGAGACCCAGTACTTC. It encodes CASNSRTGPGETQYF.

This clonotype was observed a few times. The gene calls are TRBV10-3 and TRBJ2-3, with D perhaps matching TRBD1 (6 bases). Trimming left V 0 bases short and J 0 bases short, with 19 bases between. The length of the CDR3 is 19 residues. Germline CDR1 is ENHRY and CDR2 is SYGVKD. The CDR3 bases are TGTGCCATCAGTGAGTCACCCAATCTACGACAGGCTAGCACAGATACGCAGTATTTT. Translation gives CAISESPNLRQASTDTQYF.

There are a few counts of this clonotype. The chain links TRBV3-1 to TRBJ1-2; D might be TRBD1 (6 bases). CDR1 and CDR2 from the germline V gene are LGHDT and YNNKEL (reference sequence). Trimming pared 1 base from V and 1 base from J, leaving 10 bases between. The CDR3 runs 15 residues. The CDR3 nucleotides read TGTGCCAGCAGCCAAGGGACAGCGAATAACTATGGCTACACCTTC. This gives the protein CASSQGTANNYGYTF.

This clonotype turned up a few times. This chain uses TRBV20-1 with TRBJ1-2; no clear D gene. The CDR3 sequence is 11 residues long. CDR1 DFQATT and CDR2 SNEGSKA come from the germline V gene (reference sequence). The V end lost 3 bases, the J end lost 2 bases, and 4 bases lay between the germline ends. This CDR3 reads CSASPNYGYTF. CDR3 in DNA: TGCAGTGCTAGCCCCAACTATGGCTACACCTTC.